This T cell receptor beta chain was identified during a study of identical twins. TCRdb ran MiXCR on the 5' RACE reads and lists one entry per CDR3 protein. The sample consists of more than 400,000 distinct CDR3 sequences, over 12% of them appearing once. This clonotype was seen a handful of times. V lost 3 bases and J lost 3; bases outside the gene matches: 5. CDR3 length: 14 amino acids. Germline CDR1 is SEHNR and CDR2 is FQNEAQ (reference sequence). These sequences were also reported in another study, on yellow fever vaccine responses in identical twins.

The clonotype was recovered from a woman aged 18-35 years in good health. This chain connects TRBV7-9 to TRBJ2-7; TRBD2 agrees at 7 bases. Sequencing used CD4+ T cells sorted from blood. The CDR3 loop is CASSFASGIYEQYF. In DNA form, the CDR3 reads TGTGCCAGCAGCTTTGCTAGCGGAATCTACGAGCAGTACTTC.